The T cell receptor beta chain described here comes from a study of T cells in Graves' hyperthyroidism and ophthalmopathy. Across the study: The blood sample was taken at first diagnosis, before treatment began. Findings and limits, study-wide: Model predictions of ophthalmopathy came a median 6.5 months before onset.

There are a few counts of this clonotype. The antigen is unknown. Patients with ophthalmopathy all had a Clinical Activity Score of at least 3, a NOSPECS grade of at least 4 and duration under 3 months. Amplification yielded TCR beta CDR3 regions, with RNA transcripts as the source. HTBI primers were the set used in a first-round RT-PCR of the TCR CDR3. TCRdb recomputed calls from the multiplex PCR reads with MiXCR, one row per CDR3 protein. The sample has fewer than 750,000 distinct CDR3 sequences, roughly 15% seen once. This CDR3 has 15 residues. Trimming cost V 1 base and J 7 bases; bases outside gene matches: 5. Germline CDR1 is MNHNS and CDR2 is SASEGT.

The V gene is TRBV6-1, the J gene TRBJ1-5, with 9 positions matching TRBD1. This TCR was recovered from a woman between 40 and 50 years old with Graves' ophthalmopathy. The sample was blood. The CDR3 DNA follows: TGTGCCAGCAGTGAAGTGGGACAGGGTTGGCAGCCCCAGCATTTT. Its protein is CASSEVGQGWQPQHF.